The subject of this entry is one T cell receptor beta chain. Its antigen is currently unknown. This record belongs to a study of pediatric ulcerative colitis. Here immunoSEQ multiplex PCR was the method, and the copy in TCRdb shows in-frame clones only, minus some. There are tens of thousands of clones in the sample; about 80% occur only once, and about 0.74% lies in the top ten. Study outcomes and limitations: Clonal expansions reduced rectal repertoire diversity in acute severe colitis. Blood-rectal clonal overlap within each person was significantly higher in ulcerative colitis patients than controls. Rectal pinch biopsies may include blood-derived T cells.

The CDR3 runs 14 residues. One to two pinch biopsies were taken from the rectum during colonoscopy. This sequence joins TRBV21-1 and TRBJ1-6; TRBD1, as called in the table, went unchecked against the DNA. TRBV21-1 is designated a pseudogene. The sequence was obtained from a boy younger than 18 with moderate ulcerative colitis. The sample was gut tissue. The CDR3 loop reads CASSKGQGSSPLHF. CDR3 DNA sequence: TGTGCCAGCAGCAAAGGGCAGGGGAGTTCACCCCTCCACTTT.